This T cell receptor beta chain was recovered during a study of shared clonotypes between healthy human individuals. Researchers partitioned CD4+ cells into CD45RA+ naive and CD45RA-negative memory subsets. General study findings and limits: Approximately 4.5% was the fraction of naive CD4 clonotypes found shared across a few donors.

Turning to this clone: Its antigen is still unknown. At the DNA level, this CDR3 is encoded by other sequences in the same sample as well.

Genomic DNA (from each subset) was split evenly across several immunoSEQ plates. Per the original methods: Quality scores were absent from the junction-only immunoSEQ sequences, so filtering differed. TCRdb's copy holds only in-frame clones and misses some; the assay was immunoSEQ multiplex PCR. V and J calls plus clone size are reproduced from that table; the DNA served to infer D and trimming. The table records about 1.5 million clones, 95% to 99% of them present only once. CDR3 size: 15 residues. V lost 3 bases, J lost 0 bases, and 10 bases lay in between. Germline V gene lookup returns CDR1 KGHSH and CDR2 LQKENI.

The V call is TRBV18, the J call TRBJ2-3, with unresolved D. The source material was naive CD4+ T cells sorted from blood. Subset described: CD45RA+ positively selected. This receptor was identified in a man aged 25-45 years in good health. CDR3 protein: CASSPRVTSTDTQYF. For the CDR3, the DNA is TGTGCCAGCTCACCTCGGGTAACGAGCACAGATACGCAGTATTTT.